The 9 T cell receptor beta chains below were found in one sample sequenced in a study of identical twins. TCRdb recomputed calls from the 5' RACE reads with MiXCR, one row per CDR3 protein. The table includes about 530,000 distinct CDR3 sequences, 20% to 25% detected once. The same data also contributed to another study, on yellow fever vaccine responses in identical twins.

The sequencing sample was made of CD4+ T cells sorted from blood. All receptors derive from a woman under 30 in good health.

The chain carries TRBV28 and TRBJ2-5; no clear D. The V gene lost 9 bases and the J gene lost 1 base, with 12 bases spanning the gap. Germline CDR1 MDHEN, CDR2 SYDVKM. CDR3 length: 13 residues. The CDR3 DNA reads as TGTGCCAGTATCGGACGGATCCAAGAGACCCAGTACTTC. Translating it yields CASIGRIQETQYF.

The V call is TRBV6-1, the J call TRBJ2-1; D is possibly TRBD2 (5 bases). The germline gives CDR1 MNHNS, CDR2 SASEGT. The ends were cut back, 7 bases at V and 4 bases at J, with 14 bases in the middle. This CDR3 is 14 amino acids long. CDR3 sequence reads: CASTTGERYNEQFF. CDR3 DNA sequence: TGTGCCAGCACCACCGGAGAGCGGTACAATGAGCAGTTCTTC.

V and J are TRBV6-1 and TRBJ2-2, with TRBD1 matching 7 bases. Trimming took 6 bases from V and 4 from J; bases not matched to a gene: 14. The CDR3 sequence is 17 residues long. Germline CDR1 and CDR2: MNHNS and SASEGT. CDR3 region: CASSQPQGDLSTGELFF. Written as DNA, the CDR3 is TGTGCCAGCAGCCAGCCCCAGGGGGACCTGAGCACCGGGGAGCTGTTTTTT.

The V gene is TRBV6-1, the J gene TRBJ2-6; 8 bases are shared with TRBD1. Trimming at V came to 5 bases and at J to 2 bases, leaving 2 bases not matched to a gene. The CDR3 is 15 residues long. CDR1 and CDR2 (germline): MNHNS, SASEGT. The CDR3 nucleotides are TGTGCCAGCAGTCAACAGGGGGCTGGGGCCAACGTCCTGACTTTC. Translating gives CASSQQGAGANVLTF.

A few counts support this clonotype. V usage is TRBV7-2 and J usage is TRBJ1-1; D is possibly TRBD1 (5 bases). Germline loops: CDR1 SGHTA, CDR2 FQGNSA. Trimming removed 5 bases at V and 5 bases at J, with 18 bases between. The CDR3 is 15 residues long. The DNA for the CDR3 is TGTGCCAGCAGCCTCAGCCGGGACGGAGGTACTGAAGCTTTCTTT. This translates into CASSLSRDGGTEAFF. Full variable domain (outside the CDR3, taken from reference TRBV7-2 and TRBJ1-1): GAGVSQSPSNKVTEKGKDVELRCDPISGHTALYWYRQSLGQGLEFLIYFQGNSAPDKSGLPSDRFSAERTGGSVSTLTIQRTQQEDSAVYLCASSLSRDGGTEAFFGQGTRLTVV.

The chain is built from TRBV20-1 and TRBJ2-1; TRBD2 might be the D (6 bases). Germline V gene data show CDR1 as DFQATT and CDR2 as SNEGSKA (reference sequence). The CDR3 totals 13 residues. V was trimmed by 8 bases and J by 2 bases, leaving 13 bases between them. The CDR3 sequence is CSTTGGTYNEQFF. In DNA form, the CDR3 reads TGCAGTACCACCGGCGGGACCTACAATGAGCAGTTCTTC.

This clonotype turned up a few times. The V call is TRBV5-1, the J call TRBJ2-5; D not resolved. V shed 0 bases and J shed 2 bases, with 11 bases lying between them. Germline CDR1 is SGHRS and CDR2 is YFSETQ. This CDR3 region has 15 residues. The CDR3 here is CASSLAGRQQETQYF. DNA for the CDR3: TGCGCCAGCAGCTTGGCAGGCAGGCAACAAGAGACCCAGTACTTC.

This clonotype was detected only a few times. The chain employs TRBV20-1 and TRBJ2-7, with 9 bases lining up with TRBD2. Germline assignment: CDR1 DFQATT and CDR2 SNEGSKA (reference sequence). The V segment lost 3 bases and the J segment 2 bases; nucleotides outside the gene matches: 8. This CDR3 region has 15 residues. CDR3 DNA: TGCAGTGCTAGGGAAGCGGGAGGTTTGACCTACGAGCAGTACTTC. Amino acid sequence: CSAREAGGLTYEQYF.

This clonotype was observed a handful of times. The DNA of the CDR3 is TGTGCCAGCAGTTACTCGGCGGGAGGGCCCTCCTACGAGCAGTACTTC. Translating it yields CASSYSAGGPSYEQYF. The chain recombines TRBV6-5 with TRBJ2-7, with TRBD2 identical over 9 bases. Unmatched junction bases numbered 3, after V lost 0 bases and J lost 0 bases. Looked up from germline, CDR1 is MNHEY and CDR2 is SVGAGI. The CDR3 totals 16 residues.